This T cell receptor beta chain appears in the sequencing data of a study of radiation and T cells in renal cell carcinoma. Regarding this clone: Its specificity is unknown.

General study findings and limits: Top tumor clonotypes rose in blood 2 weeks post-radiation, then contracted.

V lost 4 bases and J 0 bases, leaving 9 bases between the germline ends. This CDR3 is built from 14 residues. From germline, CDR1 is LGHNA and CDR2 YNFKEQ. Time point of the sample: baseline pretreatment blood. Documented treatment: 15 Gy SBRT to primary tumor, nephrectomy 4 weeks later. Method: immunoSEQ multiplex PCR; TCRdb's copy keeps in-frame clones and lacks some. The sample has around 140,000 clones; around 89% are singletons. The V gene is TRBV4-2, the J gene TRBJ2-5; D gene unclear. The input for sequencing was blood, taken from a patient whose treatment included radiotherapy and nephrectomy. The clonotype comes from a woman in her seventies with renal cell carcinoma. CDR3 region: CASSPWTNQETQYF. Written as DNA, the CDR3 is TGTGCCAGCAGCCCTTGGACCAACCAAGAGACCCAGTACTTC.